This T cell receptor (beta chain) was retrieved from a study of T cells in localized non-small cell lung cancer (dated by TCRdb to about 2020). Regarding the study in general: The study examined T cell repertoires in roughly 240 patients with early-stage NSCLC and compared tumors with uninvolved tumor-adjacent lungs. The cohort was made up of approximately 250 treatment-naive NSCLC patients whose localized lung tumors had been resected. Of the NSCLC patients, roughly 130 were male and approximately 100 were female, and the mean age was approximately 66 years.

The immunoSEQ Assay was used to sequence TCR beta CDR3 regions from DNA. For the original study's pipeline: T cell density was computed as TCR beta template counts normalized to usable DNA estimated by amplifying housekeeping genes. Using the preseqR package, richness was estimated by extrapolating to 120,000 templates for tissue samples and 400,000 templates for PBMC samples. Clonality was defined as one minus Pielou's evenness. Tissue-enriched TCRs were identified by differential abundance testing using productive amino-acid clonotypes, minimum total count 5 and alpha 0.1. Repertoire overlap between compartments was quantified with the Jaccard Index and Morisita Overlap Index. TCR beta CDR3s were clustered by GLIPH together with public tetramer-defined viral CDR3s, and at least three viral sequences plus V-gene enrichment were required for viral motifs. Imported from immuneACCESS, the table was reduced by TCRdb to in-frame sequences with V and J called. These copies leave out some clones; in studies compared against another copy, an unresolved V gene accounts for under half, and the cause of the remainder is not known. D and trimming were read from the DNA, whereas the V and J calls and clone size are those reported in that table. This sample holds tens of thousands of clones; 94% were observed only once. About 0.73% of the sample belongs to the ten largest clones.

At diagnosis, tumor, uninvolved tumor-adjacent lung and peripheral blood were collected and then preserved as a mix of FFPE and fresh-frozen material. Blood samples were analyzed as peripheral blood mononuclear cells for TCR repertoire profiling. This clone was picked up one time. Its antigen remains unidentified. No base-level quality is on record; no much larger clone is a single base apart. Trimming takes 2 bases off V and 5 bases off J; junction bases not matched to a gene: 6. CDR1 and CDR2 were assigned from the germline V gene as LGHNT and FRNRAP. CDR3 length: 15 amino acids, cysteine to phenylalanine. The read is trimmed to its CDR3 DNA, 45 bases read in frame from base 1. Broader findings and caveats from the paper: A median of roughly 60 of the top 100 tumor clones were detected in paired uninvolved adjacent lung, and 28 of these tumor clones were also found among the top 100 clones of the paired uninvolved adjacent lung. Uninvolved tumor-adjacent lung showed the highest T cell clonality, higher than tumor, which suggests more focused antigenic responses in the adjacent lung. Because the study design was exploratory, TCR variables were selected using unadjusted p-values without false-discovery rate correction. Longer overall survival was associated with higher blood T cell density, whereas shorter survival was associated with higher adjacent-lung clonality. Because multi-region sequencing of the tumors was not done, intratumor heterogeneity could not be ruled out.

The starting material was peripheral blood, obtained before any cancer treatment. The sequence was obtained from a woman aged 40-69 years with stage I lung adenocarcinoma. The chain joins TRBV12-5 to TRBJ2-1; 7 of the junction bases match TRBD1. The sequence in DNA is TGTGCTAGTGGTTTGCCAACAGGGGTGGACAATGAGCAGTTCTTC. Its protein is CASGLPTGVDNEQFF.